This T cell receptor (beta chain) was found in a study of CD8 T cells in ankylosing spondylitis. Notes on the study in general: Certain motif variants had earlier appeared in reactive arthritis synovial fluid and blood. For ankylosing spondylitis blood, a TCR beta motif of about eight highly homologous variants appeared characteristic.

Per the germline V gene, CDR1 is SNHLY and CDR2 is FYNNEI. The CDR3 is 15 amino acids. Trimming removed 6 bases at V and 0 bases at J, with 14 bases between. One entry per CDR3 protein, called by TCRdb with MiXCR from the 5' RACE reads. The sample carries about 840,000 distinct CDR3 sequences, 10% to 15% recorded once. This clonotype was found a few times. Its target is unknown. Sequencing was done on a sample of blood, either unsorted or a sorted T cell fraction (not recorded which). This sequence originates from a male donor with ankylosing spondylitis. The chain has TRBV2 and TRBJ1-2; D possibly corresponds to TRBD1 (6 bases). CDR3 residues: CASSDIGQTNYGYTF. CDR3 nucleotides: TGTGCCAGCAGCGACATAGGACAGACTAACTATGGCTACACCTTC.